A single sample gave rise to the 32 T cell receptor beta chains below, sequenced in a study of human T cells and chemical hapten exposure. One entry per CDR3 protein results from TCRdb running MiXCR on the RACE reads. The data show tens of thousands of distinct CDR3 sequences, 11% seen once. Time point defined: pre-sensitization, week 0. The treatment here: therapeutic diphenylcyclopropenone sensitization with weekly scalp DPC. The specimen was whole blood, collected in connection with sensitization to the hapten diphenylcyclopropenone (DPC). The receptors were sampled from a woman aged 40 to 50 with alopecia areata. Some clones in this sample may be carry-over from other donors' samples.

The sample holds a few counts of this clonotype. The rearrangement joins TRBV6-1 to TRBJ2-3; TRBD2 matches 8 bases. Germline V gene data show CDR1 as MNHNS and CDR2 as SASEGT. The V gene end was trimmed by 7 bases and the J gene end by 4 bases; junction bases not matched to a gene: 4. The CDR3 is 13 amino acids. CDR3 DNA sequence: TGTGCCAGCAACCGGGAGGGCGCAGATACGCAGTATTTT. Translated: CASNREGADTQYF.

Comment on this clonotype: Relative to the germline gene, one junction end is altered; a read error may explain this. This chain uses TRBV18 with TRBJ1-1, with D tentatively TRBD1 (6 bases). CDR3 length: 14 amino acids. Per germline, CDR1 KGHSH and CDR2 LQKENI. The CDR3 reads CASSQRRGDTEVFF. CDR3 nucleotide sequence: TGTGCCAGCTCACAAAGGCGGGGGGACACTGAAGTTTTCTTT.

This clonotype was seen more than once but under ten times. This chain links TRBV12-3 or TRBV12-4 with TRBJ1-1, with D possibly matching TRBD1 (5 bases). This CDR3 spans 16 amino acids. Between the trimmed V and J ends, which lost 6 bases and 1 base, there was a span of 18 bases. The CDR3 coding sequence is TGTGCCAGCAGCCCTCCAACAGGAATAAAGAACACTGAAGCTTTCTTT. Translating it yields CASSPPTGIKNTEAFF.

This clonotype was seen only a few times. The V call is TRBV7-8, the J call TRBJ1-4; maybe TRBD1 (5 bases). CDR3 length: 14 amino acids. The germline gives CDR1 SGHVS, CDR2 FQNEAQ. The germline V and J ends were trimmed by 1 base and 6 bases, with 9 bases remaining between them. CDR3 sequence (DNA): TGTGCCAGCAGCTTAGTAAGAGGGGATGAAAAACTGTTTTTT. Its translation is CASSLVRGDEKLFF.

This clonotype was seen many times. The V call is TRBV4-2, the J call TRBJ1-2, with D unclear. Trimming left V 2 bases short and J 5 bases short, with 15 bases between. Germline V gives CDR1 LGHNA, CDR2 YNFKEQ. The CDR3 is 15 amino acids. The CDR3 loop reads CASSQHRRQAYGYTF. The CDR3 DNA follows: TGTGCCAGCAGCCAACACCGTCGGCAGGCGTATGGCTACACCTTC.

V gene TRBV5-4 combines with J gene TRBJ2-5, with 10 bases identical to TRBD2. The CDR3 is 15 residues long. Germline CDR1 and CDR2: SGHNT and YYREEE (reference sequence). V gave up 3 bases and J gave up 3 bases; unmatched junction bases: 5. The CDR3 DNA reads TGTGCCAGCAGCTCAGGACTAGCGGAAAAAGAGACCCAGTACTTC. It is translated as CASSSGLAEKETQYF.

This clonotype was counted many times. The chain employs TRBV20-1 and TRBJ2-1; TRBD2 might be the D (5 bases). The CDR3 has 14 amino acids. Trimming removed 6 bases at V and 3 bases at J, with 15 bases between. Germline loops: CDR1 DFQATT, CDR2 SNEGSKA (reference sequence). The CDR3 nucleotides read TGCAGTGCCCTTGTGGCGGGCAGCTACAATGAGCAGTTCTTC. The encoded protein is CSALVAGSYNEQFF.

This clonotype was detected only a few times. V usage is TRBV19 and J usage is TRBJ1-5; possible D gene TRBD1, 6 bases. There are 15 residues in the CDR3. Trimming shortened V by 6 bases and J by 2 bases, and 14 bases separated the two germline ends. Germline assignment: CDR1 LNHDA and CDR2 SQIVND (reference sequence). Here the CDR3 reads CASRRQEARNQPQHF. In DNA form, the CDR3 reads TGTGCCAGTAGGAGACAGGAGGCTCGCAATCAGCCCCAGCATTTT.

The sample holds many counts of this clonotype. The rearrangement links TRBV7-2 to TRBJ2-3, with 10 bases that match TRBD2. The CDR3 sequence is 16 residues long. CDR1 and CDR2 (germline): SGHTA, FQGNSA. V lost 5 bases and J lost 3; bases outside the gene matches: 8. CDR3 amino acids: CASSPQAGGRTDTQYF. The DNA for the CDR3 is TGTGCCAGCAGCCCCCAAGCGGGAGGGAGGACAGATACGCAGTATTTT.

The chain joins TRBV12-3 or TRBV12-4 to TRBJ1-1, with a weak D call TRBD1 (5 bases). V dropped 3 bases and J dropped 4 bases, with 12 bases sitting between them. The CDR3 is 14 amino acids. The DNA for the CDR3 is TGTGCCAGCAGTTTGAATCCGGGGGGCACTGAAGCTTTCTTT. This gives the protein CASSLNPGGTEAFF.

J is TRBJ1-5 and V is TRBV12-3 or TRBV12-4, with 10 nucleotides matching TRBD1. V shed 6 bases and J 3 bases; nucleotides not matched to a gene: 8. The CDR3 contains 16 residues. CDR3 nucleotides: TGTGCCAGCAGGCGATCGGGACAGGGGTCCAATCAGCCCCAGCATTTT. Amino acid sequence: CASRRSGQGSNQPQHF.

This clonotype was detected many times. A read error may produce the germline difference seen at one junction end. DNA for the CDR3: TGTGCCAGCTCCCCACAACAGGGGAACACTGAAGCTTTCTTT. Encoded protein: CASSPQQGNTEAFF. This chain joins TRBV18 and TRBJ1-1, with D possibly being TRBD1 (6 bases). Germline V CDR1 and CDR2: KGHSH, LQKENI. The CDR3 length is 14 residues.

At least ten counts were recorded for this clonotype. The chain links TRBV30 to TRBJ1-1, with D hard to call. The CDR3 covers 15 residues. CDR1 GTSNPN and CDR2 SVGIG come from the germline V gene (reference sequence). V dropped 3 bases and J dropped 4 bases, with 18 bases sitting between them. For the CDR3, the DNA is TGTGCCTGGAGCCCGCCCTGGGCTCTTGGCACTGAAGCTTTCTTT. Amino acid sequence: CAWSPPWALGTEAFF.

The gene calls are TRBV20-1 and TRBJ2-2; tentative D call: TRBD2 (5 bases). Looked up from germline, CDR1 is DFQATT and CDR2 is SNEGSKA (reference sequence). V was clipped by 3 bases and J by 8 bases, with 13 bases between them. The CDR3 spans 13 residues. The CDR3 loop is CSASPTRVGELFF. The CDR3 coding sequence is TGCAGTGCTAGCCCGACGAGGGTTGGGGAGCTGTTTTTT.

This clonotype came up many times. The CDR3: CASSSERWGKRTDTQYF. CDR3 nucleotides: TGTGCCAGCAGCTCGGAGAGATGGGGGAAGCGGACAGATACGCAGTATTTT. The chain couples TRBV11-2 to TRBJ2-3; either TRBD1 or TRBD2 may fit D (5 bases each). The CDR3 is 17 amino acids. From germline, CDR1 is SGHAT and CDR2 FQNNGV. V was shortened by 4 bases and J by 3 bases, with 20 bases between the two germline ends.

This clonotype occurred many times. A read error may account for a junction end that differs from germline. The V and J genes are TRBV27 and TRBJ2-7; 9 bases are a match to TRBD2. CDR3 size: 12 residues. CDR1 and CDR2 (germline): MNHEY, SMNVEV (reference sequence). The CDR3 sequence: CASRSGRGSWDF. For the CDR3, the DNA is TGTGCCAGTCGTAGCGGGAGAGGGTCGTGGGACTTC.

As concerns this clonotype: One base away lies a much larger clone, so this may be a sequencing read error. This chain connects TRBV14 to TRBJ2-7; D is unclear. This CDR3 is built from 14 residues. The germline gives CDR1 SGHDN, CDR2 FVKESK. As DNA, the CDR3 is TGTGCCAGCAGCCAGTCAGGCGATCGATACGAGCGGTACTTC. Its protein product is CASSQSGDRYERYF.

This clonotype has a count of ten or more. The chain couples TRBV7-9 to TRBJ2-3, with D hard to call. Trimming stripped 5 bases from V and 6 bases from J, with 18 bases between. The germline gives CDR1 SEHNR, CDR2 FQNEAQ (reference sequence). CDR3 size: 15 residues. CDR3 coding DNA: TGTGCCAGCAGCCCCGCGGTACCCCTTGGGGATACGCAGTATTTT. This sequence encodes CASSPAVPLGDTQYF. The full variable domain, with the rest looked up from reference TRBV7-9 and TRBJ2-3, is DTGVSQNPRHKITKRGQNVTFRCDPISEHNRLYWYRQTLGQGPEFLTYFQNEAQLEKSRLLSDRFSAERPKGSFSTLEIQRTEQGDSAMYLCASSPAVPLGDTQYFGPGTRLTVL.

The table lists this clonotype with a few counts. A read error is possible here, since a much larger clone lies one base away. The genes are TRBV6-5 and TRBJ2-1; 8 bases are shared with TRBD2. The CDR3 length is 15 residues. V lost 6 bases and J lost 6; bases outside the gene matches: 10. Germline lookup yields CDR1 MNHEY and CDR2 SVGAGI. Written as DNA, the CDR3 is TGTGCCAGCAGCTCGGGACTAGTGGCAACCAATGAGCAGTTCTTC. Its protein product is CASSSGLVATNEQFF.

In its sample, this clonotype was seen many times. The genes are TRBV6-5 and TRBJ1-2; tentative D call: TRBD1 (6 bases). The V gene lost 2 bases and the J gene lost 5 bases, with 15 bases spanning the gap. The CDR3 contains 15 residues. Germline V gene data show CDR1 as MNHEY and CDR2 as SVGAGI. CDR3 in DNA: TGTGCCAGCAGTTACCATAAGACAGGCAGTTATGGCTACACCTTC. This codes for CASSYHKTGSYGYTF.

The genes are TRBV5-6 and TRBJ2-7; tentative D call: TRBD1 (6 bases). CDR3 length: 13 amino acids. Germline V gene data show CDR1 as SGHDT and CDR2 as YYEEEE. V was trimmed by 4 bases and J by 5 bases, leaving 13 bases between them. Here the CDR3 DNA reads TGTGCCAGCAGCCGTTGGGGGCGCGACGAGCAGTACTTC. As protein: CASSRWGRDEQYF.

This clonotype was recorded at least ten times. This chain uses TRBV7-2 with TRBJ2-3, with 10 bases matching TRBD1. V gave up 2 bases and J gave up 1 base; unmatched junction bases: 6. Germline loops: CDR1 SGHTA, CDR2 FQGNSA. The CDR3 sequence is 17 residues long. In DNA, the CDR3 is TGTGCCAGCAGCTTAAGGCCCGGGACAGGGGGCACAGATACGCAGTATTTT. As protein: CASSLRPGTGGTDTQYF.

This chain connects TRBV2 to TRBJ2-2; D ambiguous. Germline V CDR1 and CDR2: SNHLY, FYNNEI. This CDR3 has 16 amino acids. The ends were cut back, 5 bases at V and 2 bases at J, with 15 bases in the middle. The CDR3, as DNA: TGTGCCAGCAGTAGATATGAACTACAAAACACCGGGGAGCTGTTTTTT. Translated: CASSRYELQNTGELFF.

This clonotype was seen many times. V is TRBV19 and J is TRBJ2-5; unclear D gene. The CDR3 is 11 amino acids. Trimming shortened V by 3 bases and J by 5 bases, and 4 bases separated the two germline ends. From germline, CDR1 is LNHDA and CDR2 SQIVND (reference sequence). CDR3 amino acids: CASSMAETQYF. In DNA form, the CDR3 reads TGTGCCAGTAGTATGGCGGAGACCCAGTACTTC.

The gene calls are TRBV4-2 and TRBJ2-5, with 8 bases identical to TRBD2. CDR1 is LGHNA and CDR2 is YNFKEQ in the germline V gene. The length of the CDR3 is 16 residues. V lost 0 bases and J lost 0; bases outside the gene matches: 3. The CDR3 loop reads CASSQEERGNQETQYF. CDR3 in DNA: TGTGCCAGCAGCCAAGAGGAGCGGGGGAACCAAGAGACCCAGTACTTC.

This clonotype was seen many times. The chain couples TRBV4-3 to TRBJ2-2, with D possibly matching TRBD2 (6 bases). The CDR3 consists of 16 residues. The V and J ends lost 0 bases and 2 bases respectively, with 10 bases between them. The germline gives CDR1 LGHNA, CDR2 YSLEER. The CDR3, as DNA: TGCGCCAGCAGCCAAGATCACGGGAGAAACACCGGGGAGCTGTTTTTT. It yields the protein CASSQDHGRNTGELFF.

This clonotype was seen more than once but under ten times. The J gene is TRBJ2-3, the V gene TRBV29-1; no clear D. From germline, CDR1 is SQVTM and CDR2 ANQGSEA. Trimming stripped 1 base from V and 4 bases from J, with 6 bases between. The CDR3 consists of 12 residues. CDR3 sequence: CSVEGFPDTQYF. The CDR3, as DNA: TGCAGCGTTGAAGGGTTCCCAGATACGCAGTATTTT.

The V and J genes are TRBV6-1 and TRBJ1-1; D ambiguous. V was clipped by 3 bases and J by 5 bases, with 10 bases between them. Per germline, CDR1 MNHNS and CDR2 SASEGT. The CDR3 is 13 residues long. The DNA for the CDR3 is TGTGCCAGCAGTGACGGCAGGAAGACTGAAGCTTTCTTT. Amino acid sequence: CASSDGRKTEAFF.

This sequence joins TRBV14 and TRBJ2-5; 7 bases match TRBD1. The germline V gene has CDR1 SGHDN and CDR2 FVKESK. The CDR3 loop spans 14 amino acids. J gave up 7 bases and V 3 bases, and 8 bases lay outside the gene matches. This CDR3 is CASSQRGLGVTQYF. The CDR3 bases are TGTGCCAGCAGCCAGAGGGGGCTCGGGGTGACCCAGTACTTC.

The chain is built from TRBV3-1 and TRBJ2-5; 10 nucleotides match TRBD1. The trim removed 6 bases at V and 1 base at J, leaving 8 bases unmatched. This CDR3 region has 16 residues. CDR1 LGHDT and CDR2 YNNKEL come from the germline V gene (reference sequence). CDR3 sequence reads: CASSSRTGGFQETQYF. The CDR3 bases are TGTGCCAGCAGTTCTCGGACAGGGGGGTTCCAAGAGACCCAGTACTTC.

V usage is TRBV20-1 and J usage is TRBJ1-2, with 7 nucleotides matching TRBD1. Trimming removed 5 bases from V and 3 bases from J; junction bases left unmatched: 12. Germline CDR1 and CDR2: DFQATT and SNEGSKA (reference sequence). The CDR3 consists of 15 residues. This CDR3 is CSAPEGASRHYGYTF. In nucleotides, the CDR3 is TGCAGTGCTCCTGAGGGGGCGTCTCGGCACTATGGCTACACCTTC.

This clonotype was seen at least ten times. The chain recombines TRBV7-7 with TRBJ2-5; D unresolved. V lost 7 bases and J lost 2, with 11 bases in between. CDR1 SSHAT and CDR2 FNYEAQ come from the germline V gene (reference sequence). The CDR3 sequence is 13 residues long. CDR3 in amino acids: CASTAVKQETQYF. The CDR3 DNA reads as TGTGCCAGCACCGCGGTAAAGCAAGAGACCCAGTACTTC. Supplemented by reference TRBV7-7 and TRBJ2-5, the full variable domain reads GAGVSQSPRYKVTKRGQDVTLRCDPISSHATLYWYQQALGQGPEFLTYFNYEAQPDKSGLPSDRFSAERPEGSISTLTIQRTEQRDSAMYRCASTAVKQETQYFGPGTRLLVL.